The rows below give T cell receptor beta chains drawn from one sample of a study. TCRdb itself ran the RT-PCR reads through MiXCR, one entry per CDR3 protein. In the table there are more than 600,000 distinct CDR3 sequences, 14% of which are singletons. The sample comprised memory CD4+ T cells from blood. Source of these receptors: a female donor in good health, serving as a healthy control. Each CDR3 is given with its conserved first and last residue. Fields, in order: V gene, clone size, D gene, J gene, CDR3 protein, CDR3 DNA. A D gene is named only where the DNA matches it firmly. The size field is filled for only some rows; it gives once, few, many or a size class.

>TRBV28|-|TRBD2|TRBJ2-7
CASTSGGASDEQYF
TGTGCCAGCACCTCGGGGGGGGCCAGCGACGAGCAGTACTTC
>TRBV7-2|few|TRBD1|TRBJ1-2
CASSLPGQGIYGYTF
TGTGCCAGCAGCTTACCGGGACAGGGGATCTATGGCTACACCTTC
>TRBV20-1|-|-|TRBJ2-7
CSASTGTLGINEQYF
TGCAGTGCTAGCACAGGGACCTTAGGGATCAACGAGCAGTACTTC
>TRBV4-3|few|-|TRBJ1-1
CASGFMNTEAFF
TGCGCCAGCGGATTCATGAACACTGAAGCTTTCTTT
>TRBV12-5|many|-|TRBJ1-6
CASGLSEESPLHF
TGTGCTAGTGGTTTGTCCGAGGAATCACCCCTCCACTTT
>TRBV4-3|-|TRBD1|TRBJ1-2
CASSQGQGAEGYTF
TGCGCCAGCAGCCAGGGACAGGGGGCGGAGGGCTACACCTTC
>TRBV6-6|-|-|TRBJ1-5
CASSYLGRSNQPQHF
TGTGCCAGCAGTTACCTTGGACGGAGCAATCAGCCCCAGCATTTT
>TRBV6-2/TRBV6-3|-|-|TRBJ2-1
CASRGSRASFAFF
TGTGCCAGCAGAGGTTCCCGGGCTTCATTTGCGTTCTTC
>TRBV10-3|few|-|TRBJ2-3
CAISERGEGTDTQYF
TGTGCCATCAGTGAACGCGGCGAGGGGACAGATACGCAGTATTTT
>TRBV24-1|many|TRBD1|TRBJ2-7
CATGEPTRPGQRSYEQYF
TGTGCCACCGGGGAACCGACTCGACCGGGACAGAGGTCCTACGAGCAGTACTTC
>TRBV5-6|many|TRBD1|TRBJ1-2
CASSRTGTDGYTF
TGTGCCAGCAGTCGGACCGGGACAGATGGCTACACCTTC
>TRBV7-9|few|TRBD1|TRBJ2-3
CASSSRIDRVSTDTQYF
TGTGCCAGCAGCTCCCGAATTGACAGGGTTAGCACAGATACGCAGTATTTT
>TRBV20-1|few|-|TRBJ2-1
CSESESSYNEQFF
TGCAGTGAGTCTGAAAGCTCCTACAATGAGCAGTTCTTC
>TRBV6-5|many|-|TRBJ1-5
CASSYLGPGSNNQPQHF
TGTGCCAGCAGTTACTTGGGGCCCGGCTCCAACAATCAGCCCCAGCATTTT
>TRBV5-5|many|-|TRBJ2-7
CASSPVWSSYEQYF
TGTGCCAGCAGCCCAGTGTGGAGCTCCTACGAGCAGTACTTC
>TRBV7-2|many|-|TRBJ2-3
CASSLENTDTQYF
TGTGCCAGCAGCTTGGAAAACACAGATACGCAGTATTTT
>TRBV10-3|many|TRBD1|TRBJ1-2
CASGQGAVGYGYTF
TGTGCCTCAGGACAGGGGGCTGTAGGGTATGGCTACACCTTC
>TRBV5-1|many|TRBD2|TRBJ2-1
CASSLWGGSGNEQFF
TGCGCCAGCAGCTTGTGGGGCGGGAGCGGTAATGAGCAGTTCTTC
>TRBV6-1|-|TRBD2|TRBJ2-7
CASKTPGSGVSYEQYF
TGTGCCAGCAAAACTCCAGGTAGCGGGGTCTCCTACGAGCAGTACTTC
>TRBV5-1|few|TRBD1|TRBJ2-1
CASSPGTGGEAEQFF
TGCGCCAGCAGCCCCGGGACAGGGGGCGAAGCTGAGCAGTTCTTC
>TRBV2|-|-|TRBJ2-5
CASSEGDTPQETQYF
TGTGCCAGCAGTGAAGGGGACACCCCTCAAGAGACCCAGTACTTC
>TRBV7-2|-|-|TRBJ1-4
CASSRTAVNEKLFF
TGTGCCAGCAGCCGGACGGCAGTGAATGAAAAACTGTTTTTT
>TRBV10-3|few|TRBD2|TRBJ2-2
CAISGLAGGSTGELFF
TGTGCCATCAGTGGGTTAGCGGGAGGCTCCACCGGGGAGCTGTTTTTT
>TRBV12-3/TRBV12-4|few|TRBD1|TRBJ1-1
CASRPGGLVLNTEAFF
TGTGCCAGCAGACCAGGGGGCCTGGTTTTGAACACTGAAGCTTTCTTT
>TRBV20-1|many|TRBD2|TRBJ2-4
CSASPGTSGSRVQYF
TGCAGTGCTAGTCCCGGGACTAGCGGGAGTAGGGTTCAGTACTTC
>TRBV7-8|-|-|TRBJ2-7
CASSFTWGAEVNEQYF
TGTGCCAGCAGCTTCACGTGGGGGGCCGAGGTGAACGAGCAGTACTTC
>TRBV7-2|-|-|TRBJ2-1
CASSFSRGAYNEQFF
TGTGCCAGCAGCTTCTCCCGGGGAGCCTACAATGAGCAGTTCTTC
>TRBV6-6|many|-|TRBJ2-7
CASKQPTPYEQYF
TGTGCCAGCAAACAGCCGACCCCCTACGAGCAGTACTTC
>TRBV12-3/TRBV12-4|many|TRBD1|TRBJ2-5
CASSLVQGWETQYF
TGTGCCAGCAGTTTAGTACAGGGGTGGGAGACCCAGTACTTC
>TRBV5-5|many|-|TRBJ1-6
CASSPHSYNSPLHF
TGTGCCAGCAGTCCCCATTCCTATAATTCACCCCTCCACTTT
>TRBV12-3/TRBV12-4|many|-|TRBJ2-3
CASSFIDTQYF
TGTGCCAGCAGTTTCATCGATACGCAGTATTTT
>TRBV15|many|TRBD2|TRBJ2-2
CATSRERGASDTGELFF
TGTGCCACCAGCAGAGAGCGGGGGGCTTCTGACACCGGGGAGCTGTTTTTT
>TRBV7-3|-|TRBD1|TRBJ1-1
CASSLRGQGKAFF
TGTGCCAGCAGCTTACGGGGACAGGGTAAAGCTTTCTTT
>TRBV9|-|TRBD1|TRBJ1-3
CASSAQSGTGGSTIYF
TGTGCCAGCAGCGCCCAAAGTGGGACAGGAGGCAGCACCATATATTTT
>TRBV20-1|-|-|TRBJ1-5
CSARESMGSQPQHF
TGCAGTGCTAGAGAGAGTATGGGATCTCAGCCCCAGCATTTT
>TRBV5-1|few|-|TRBJ1-4
CASSLVGIARNEKLFF
TGCGCCAGCAGCTTGGTTGGGATAGCGCGTAATGAAAAACTGTTTTTT
>TRBV3-1|-|TRBD1|TRBJ1-2
CASSQVLYRGLPYGYTF
TGTGCCAGCAGCCAAGTATTATACAGGGGATTGCCCTATGGCTACACCTTC
>TRBV30|many|-|TRBJ1-2
CASPSGGGNYGYTF
TGTGCCTCCCCGTCCGGAGGCGGAAACTATGGCTACACCTTC
>TRBV5-1|many|TRBD1|TRBJ1-2
CASSLVGTEINYGYTF
TGCGCCAGCAGCTTGGTTGGGACAGAGATTAACTATGGCTACACCTTC
>TRBV29-1|many|-|TRBJ2-7
CSVGQSRVGEQYF
TGCAGCGTTGGGCAGTCCAGAGTCGGCGAGCAGTACTTC
>TRBV5-1|-|-|TRBJ1-1
CASSGQDRMNTEAFF
TGCGCCAGCAGCGGGCAGGACAGAATGAACACTGAAGCTTTCTTT
>TRBV4-3|-|TRBD2|TRBJ2-5
CASSQERLAGGPRETQYF
TGCGCCAGCAGCCAAGAGCGCTTGGCGGGAGGGCCGAGAGAGACCCAGTACTTC
>TRBV9|few|TRBD2|TRBJ2-1
CASSASRSGLVTREQFF
TGTGCCAGCAGCGCCTCCCGATCGGGACTAGTTACCCGGGAGCAGTTCTTC
>TRBV7-9|-|TRBD2|TRBJ2-7
CASSLGAGASYEQYF
TGTGCCAGCAGCTTGGGAGCGGGAGCAAGCTACGAGCAGTACTTC
>TRBV10-3|few|-|TRBJ1-3
CAIRKDRFSGNTIYF
TGTGCCATCAGGAAGGACAGATTCTCTGGAAACACCATATATTTT
>TRBV7-2|-|TRBD1|TRBJ1-2
CASSLADRGFGYTF
TGTGCCAGCAGCTTAGCGGACAGGGGGTTTGGCTACACCTTC
>TRBV4-2|-|TRBD1|TRBJ2-6
CASMSDRGSRANVLTF
TGTGCCAGCATGTCGGACAGGGGTTCTAGGGCCAACGTCCTGACTTTC
>TRBV20-1|many|-|TRBJ2-1
CSATASGVRNEQFF
TGCAGTGCGACCGCTTCCGGTGTAAGGAATGAGCAGTTCTTC
>TRBV12-5|few|-|TRBJ2-1
CASGLAHWEQFF
TGTGCTAGTGGTTTGGCACACTGGGAGCAGTTCTTC
>TRBV7-2|few|TRBD2|TRBJ2-3
CASSTGLAGNSDTQYF
TGTGCCAGCAGCACGGGACTAGCGGGGAATTCCGATACGCAGTATTTT
>TRBV6-5|-|-|TRBJ2-6
CASSSPGQSSGANVLTF
TGTGCCAGCAGTTCCCCGGGACAATCCTCTGGGGCCAACGTCCTGACTTTC
>TRBV7-9|-|-|TRBJ2-5
CASSLEARETQYF
TGTGCCAGCAGCTTAGAGGCCCGGGAGACCCAGTACTTC
>TRBV20-1|-|-|TRBJ2-5
CSAPSEGGGSPETQYF
TGCAGTGCCCCTTCGGAGGGGGGGGGTAGTCCGGAGACCCAGTACTTC
>TRBV6-2/TRBV6-3|-|-|TRBJ2-1
CASSYRRGAAADEQFF
TGTGCCAGCAGTTACCGGAGGGGTGCTGCAGCCGATGAGCAGTTCTTC
>TRBV6-2/TRBV6-3|-|-|TRBJ2-3
CASNLGRDTQYF
TGTGCCAGCAATTTAGGTCGGGATACGCAGTATTTT
>TRBV5-4|few|-|TRBJ1-6
CASSLDSVTLHF
TGTGCCAGCAGCTTGGATTCGGTAACCCTCCACTTT
>TRBV27|-|TRBD2|TRBJ2-5
CASSSALAGETQYF
TGTGCCAGCAGTTCGGCCCTAGCGGGAGAGACCCAGTACTTC